Listed here are 2 T cell receptor beta chains from one sample, sequenced in a study of beta chain features in type 1 diabetes. Study-wide results and caveats: Shorter TCRB CDR3s, moderately but significantly so, were found in Type 1 diabetes patients in all four CD4+ subsets.

The sequenced template was cDNA made from the entire isolated RNA. Some clones are missing from TCRdb's copy, which holds only in-frame ones; the method was immunoSEQ multiplex PCR. The sample consists of under 70,000 clones, 63% of them appearing once. Antigens of these TCRs are unknown. Sequenced sample: stem cell memory CD4+ T cells from blood. The receptor set was obtained from a woman aged 30 to 39 with type 1 diabetes.

The genes are TRBV2 and TRBJ1-2; 9 nucleotides align to TRBD1. V trimming: 5 bases; J trimming: 4 bases; junction bases outside the gene matches: 8. The germline CDR1 and CDR2 sequences are SNHLY and FYNNEI. This CDR3 contains 15 residues. The CDR3 here is CASSLGPGQGYGYTF. The CDR3, as DNA: TGTGCCAGCAGTCTAGGCCCGGGACAGGGCTATGGCTACACCTTC.

This clone was seen only once. The gene calls are TRBV19 and TRBJ2-4; D perhaps matches TRBD2 (6 bases). Germline assignment: CDR1 LNHDA and CDR2 SQIVND (reference sequence). V shed 6 bases and J shed 10 bases, with 13 bases lying between them. This CDR3 region has 12 residues. The CDR3 region has the DNA TGTGCCAGTAGCCGGCGGGGCGAGATTCAGTACTTC. Protein product: CASSRRGEIQYF.